This TCR beta chain is from a study of blood T cell repertoires in COVID-19. Overall study: Resolution of symptoms, clearance, or two negative PCRs was present in recovered Cohort 3 donors. Collection of acute and convalescent COVID-19 samples took place in the United States, Italy and Spain.

This clone was recorded only once. The germline V gene encodes CDR1 ENHRY and CDR2 SYGVKD. V lost 4 bases and J 4 bases, leaving 11 bases between the germline ends. The CDR3 is 14 residues long. Original analysis: Estimation of nucleated cell counts relied on the amplification of reference gene primers. Generated by immunoSEQ multiplex PCR, the TCRdb table keeps only in-frame clones and is missing some. D and trimming were read from the DNA, whereas the V and J calls and clone size are those reported in that table. The data show approximately 190,000 clones, about 88% seen once. V gene TRBV10-3 combines with J gene TRBJ1-3; perhaps TRBD1 as D (5 bases). The sample was PBMCs or T cells enriched from blood (not recorded which). This receptor was identified in a woman in her thirties or forties in a cohort exposed to, infected with or recovered from COVID-19 (not recorded which). The CDR3 DNA reads TGTGCCATCAGTGCTCAAGGGGCGGGAAACACCATATATTTT. Its translation is CAISAQGAGNTIYF.